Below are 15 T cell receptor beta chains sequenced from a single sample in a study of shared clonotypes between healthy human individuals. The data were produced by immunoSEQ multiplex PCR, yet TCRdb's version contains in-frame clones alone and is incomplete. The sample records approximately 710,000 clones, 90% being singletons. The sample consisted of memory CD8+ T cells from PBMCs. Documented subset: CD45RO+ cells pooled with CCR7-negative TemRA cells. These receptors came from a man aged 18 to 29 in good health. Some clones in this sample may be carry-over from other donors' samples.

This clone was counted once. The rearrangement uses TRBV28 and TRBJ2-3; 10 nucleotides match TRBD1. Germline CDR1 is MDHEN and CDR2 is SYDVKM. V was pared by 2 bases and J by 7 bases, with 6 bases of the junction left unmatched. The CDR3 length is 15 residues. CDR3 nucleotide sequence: TGTGCCAGCAGTTTACCCAGGGACAGGGGTAATACGCAGTATTTT. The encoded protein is CASSLPRDRGNTQYF. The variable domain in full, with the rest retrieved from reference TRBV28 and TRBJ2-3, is DVKVTQSSRYLVKRTGEKVFLECVQDMDHENMFWYRQDPGLGLRLIYFSYDVKMKEKGDIPEGYSVSREKKERFSLILESASTNQTSMYLCASSLPRDRGNTQYFGPGTRLTVL.

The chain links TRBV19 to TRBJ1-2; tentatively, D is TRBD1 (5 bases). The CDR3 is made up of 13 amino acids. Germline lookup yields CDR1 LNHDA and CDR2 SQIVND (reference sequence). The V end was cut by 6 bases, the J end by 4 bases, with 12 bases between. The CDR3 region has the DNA TGTGCCAGTAGCCAGGGCGGATCCTATGGCTACACCTTC. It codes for CASSQGGSYGYTF.

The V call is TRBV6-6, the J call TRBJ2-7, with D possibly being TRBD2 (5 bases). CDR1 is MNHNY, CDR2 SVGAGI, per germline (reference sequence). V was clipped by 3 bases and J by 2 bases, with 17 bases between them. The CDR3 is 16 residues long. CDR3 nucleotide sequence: TGTGCCAGCAGTTATTATAATAGCGTAGAGACCTACGAGCAGTACTTC. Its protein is CASSYYNSVETYEQYF.

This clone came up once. Here the CDR3 reads CASSPLRGNEQFF. The CDR3 DNA reads TGTGCCAGCAGCCCCCTGCGGGGTAATGAGCAGTTCTTC. V and J are TRBV4-2 and TRBJ2-1, with D maybe TRBD2 (6 bases). V was clipped by 4 bases and J by 7 bases, with 11 bases between them. Germline loops: CDR1 LGHNA, CDR2 YNFKEQ. The CDR3 length is 13 residues.

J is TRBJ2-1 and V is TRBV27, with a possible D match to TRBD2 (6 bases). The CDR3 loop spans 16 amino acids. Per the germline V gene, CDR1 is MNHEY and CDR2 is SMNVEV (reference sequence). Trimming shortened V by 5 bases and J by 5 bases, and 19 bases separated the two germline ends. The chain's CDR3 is CASSPFSGRINNEQFF. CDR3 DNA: TGTGCCAGCAGTCCCTTCAGTGGGAGGATTAACAATGAGCAGTTCTTC.

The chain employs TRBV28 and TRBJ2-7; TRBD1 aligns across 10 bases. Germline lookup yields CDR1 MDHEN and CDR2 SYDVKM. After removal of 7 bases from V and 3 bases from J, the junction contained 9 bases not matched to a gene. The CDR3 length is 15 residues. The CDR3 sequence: CASKNRQGAFYEQYF. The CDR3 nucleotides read TGTGCCAGCAAGAACCGACAGGGGGCCTTCTACGAGCAGTACTTC.

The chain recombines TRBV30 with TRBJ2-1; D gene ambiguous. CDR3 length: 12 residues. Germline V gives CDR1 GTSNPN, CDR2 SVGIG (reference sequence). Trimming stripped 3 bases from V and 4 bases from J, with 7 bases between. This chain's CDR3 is CAWRVRYNEQFF. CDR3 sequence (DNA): TGTGCCTGGAGGGTGCGGTACAATGAGCAGTTCTTC.

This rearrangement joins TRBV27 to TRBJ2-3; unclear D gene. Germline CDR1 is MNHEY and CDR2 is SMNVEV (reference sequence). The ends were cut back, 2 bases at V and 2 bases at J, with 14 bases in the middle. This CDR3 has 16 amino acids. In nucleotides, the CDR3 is TGTGCCAGCAGTTTAAGTGGCCCGATATACACAGATACGCAGTATTTT. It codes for CASSLSGPIYTDTQYF.

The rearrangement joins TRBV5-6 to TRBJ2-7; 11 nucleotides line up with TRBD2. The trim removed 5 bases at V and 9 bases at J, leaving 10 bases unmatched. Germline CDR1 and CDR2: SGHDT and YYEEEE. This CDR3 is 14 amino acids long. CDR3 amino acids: CASSAGTSGRGQYF. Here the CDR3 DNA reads TGTGCCAGCAGTGCCGGGACTAGCGGTCGAGGGCAGTACTTC.

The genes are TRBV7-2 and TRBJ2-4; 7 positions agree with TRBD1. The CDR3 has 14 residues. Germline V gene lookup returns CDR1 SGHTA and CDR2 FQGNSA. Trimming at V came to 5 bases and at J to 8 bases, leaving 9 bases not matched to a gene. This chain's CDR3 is CASSHPGTDHIQYF. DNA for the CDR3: TGTGCCAGCAGCCACCCCGGGACAGACCACATTCAGTACTTC.

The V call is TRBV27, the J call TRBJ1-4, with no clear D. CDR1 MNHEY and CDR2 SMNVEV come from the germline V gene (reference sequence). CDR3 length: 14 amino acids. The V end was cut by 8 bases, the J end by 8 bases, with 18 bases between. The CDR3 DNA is TGTGCCAGCTCCCCGTTTCCCCCTCAGGAAAAACTGTTTTTT. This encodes CASSPFPPQEKLFF.

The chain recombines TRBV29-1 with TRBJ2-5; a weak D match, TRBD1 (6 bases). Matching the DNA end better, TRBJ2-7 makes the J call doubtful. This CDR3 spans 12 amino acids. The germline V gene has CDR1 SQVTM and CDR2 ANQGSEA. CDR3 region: CSGRTDPYEQYF. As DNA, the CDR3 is TGCAGCGGTAGGACAGATCCCTACGAGCAGTACTTC.

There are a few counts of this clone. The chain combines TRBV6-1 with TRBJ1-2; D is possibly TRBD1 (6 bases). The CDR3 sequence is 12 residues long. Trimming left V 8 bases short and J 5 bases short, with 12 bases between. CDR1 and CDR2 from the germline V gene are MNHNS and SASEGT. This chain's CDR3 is CASVQQGYGYTF. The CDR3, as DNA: TGTGCCAGCGTACAACAGGGATATGGCTACACCTTC.

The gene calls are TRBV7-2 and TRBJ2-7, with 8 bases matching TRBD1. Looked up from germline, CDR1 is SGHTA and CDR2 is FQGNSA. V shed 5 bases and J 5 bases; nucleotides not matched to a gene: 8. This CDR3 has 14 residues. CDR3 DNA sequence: TGTGCCAGCAGCGCCGGGACAGGCACTGACGAGCAGTACTTC. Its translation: CASSAGTGTDEQYF.

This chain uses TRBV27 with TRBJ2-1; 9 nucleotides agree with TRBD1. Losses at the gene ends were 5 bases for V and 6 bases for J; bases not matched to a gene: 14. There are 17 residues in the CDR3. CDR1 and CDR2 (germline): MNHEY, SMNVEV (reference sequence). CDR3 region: CASSPRHNRGQVNEQFF. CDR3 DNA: TGTGCCAGCAGTCCACGTCACAACAGGGGGCAGGTCAATGAGCAGTTCTTC.